Listed below are T cell receptor beta chains from one sample, sequenced in a study of T cell responses to AZD1222 COVID-19 vaccine. TCRdb's copy holds only in-frame clones and misses some; the assay was immunoSEQ multiplex PCR. The sample shows 100,000 to 150,000 clones, about 90% of them seen only once. The material sequenced was peripheral blood, taken on day 0 of AZD1222 vaccination. The receptor set was obtained from an adult in good health. Each CDR3 is given with its conserved first and last residue. A D gene is named only where the DNA matches it firmly. Clone size is stated in some rows and not others, as once, few, many or a class when expanded.

j_call clone_size v_call d_call cdr3_nt cdr3_aa
TRBJ2-7 . TRBV7-9 . TGTGCCAGCAGCTTAGGGGGGGTAAACGAGCAGTACTTC CASSLGGVNEQYF
TRBJ2-7 . TRBV11-1 . TGTGCCAGCAGCTTATGGGCGGACGGAGCCTACGAGCAGTACTTC CASSLWADGAYEQYF
TRBJ2-3 . TRBV7-2 . TGTGCCAGCAGCTTAGTTCCGGAAACAGATACGCAGTATTTT CASSLVPETDTQYF
TRBJ2-1 once TRBV5-1 TRBD2 TGCGCCAGCAGCTTGGTAGCGGGGGCCTCCTACAATGAGCAGTTCTTC CASSLVAGASYNEQFF
TRBJ1-1 . TRBV7-9 . TGTGCCAGCAGCTTATTAACTGAAGCTTTCTTT CASSLLTEAFF
TRBJ2-1 . TRBV7-3 TRBD2 TGTGCCAGCAGCCTGGGACTAGCAGCTGAGCAGTTCTTC CASSLGLAAEQFF
TRBJ2-1 . TRBV27 TRBD2 TGTGCCAGCAGTCTCTGGGCGGGAGGGTCCTACAATGAGCAGTTCTTC CASSLWAGGSYNEQFF
TRBJ2-4 . TRBV19 TRBD1 TGTGCCAGTAGTATCCCGGACAGGGCCGTTCGAAACATTCAGTACTTC CASSIPDRAVRNIQYF
TRBJ2-7 . TRBV28 TRBD2 TGTGCCAGCAGTTTAAGCGGGAGACTCTACGAGCAGTACTTC CASSLSGRLYEQYF
TRBJ2-7 . TRBV3-1/TRBV3-2 . TGTGCCACCTACCGGGGATACAGGGTTTACGAGCAGTACTTC CATYRGYRVYEQYF
TRBJ1-2 . TRBV10-3 . TGTGCCATCAGTGAGAAAGGGGAAATCAACTATGGCTACACCTTC CAISEKGEINYGYTF
TRBJ1-1 . TRBV6-1 . TGTGCCAGCAGTGGAACCGCGGTGGGCACCATCACTGAAGCTTTCTTT CASSGTAVGTITEAFF
TRBJ2-7 few TRBV29-1 TRBD2 TGCAGCGCTAAGGGACTACTCTACGAGCAGTACTTC CSAKGLLYEQYF
TRBJ1-5 . TRBV13 . TGTGCCAGCAGCTTAAGGGGCCGGGGGTTAAATCAGCCCCAGCATTTT CASSLRGRGLNQPQHF
TRBJ1-2 . TRBV5-6 . TGTGCCAGCAGCATCGGGACGGGGGTGAACTATGGCTACACCTTC CASSIGTGVNYGYTF
TRBJ2-7 . TRBV4-3 TRBD2 TGCGCCAGCAGCCCTTCCGTGGCGGGAGGACCTTACGAGCAGTACTTC CASSPSVAGGPYEQYF
TRBJ2-7 . TRBV5-1 . TGCGCCAGCAGCCCCCCGGGCGGACCCGCTCTTCACGAGCAGTACTTC CASSPPGGPALHEQYF
TRBJ2-7 . TRBV12-3/TRBV12-4 TRBD1 TGTGCCAGCAACTCCGGGACAGGCTACGAGCAGTACTTC CASNSGTGYEQYF
TRBJ1-1 . TRBV19 . TGTGCCAGTAGTATCGGGGTGCTTAACACTGAAGCTTTCTTT CASSIGVLNTEAFF
TRBJ2-1 . TRBV5-1 TRBD2 TGCGCCAGCAGCGACGGTGGCCGACTAGCGATCTACAATGAGCAGTTCTTC CASSDGGRLAIYNEQFF
TRBJ2-2 . TRBV28 . TGTGCCAGCAGTTTAATCGTGCGACAGAACACCGGGGAGCTGTTTTTT CASSLIVRQNTGELFF
TRBJ2-7 . TRBV27 TRBD1 TGTGCCAGCAAGGGACAGAATGGTTACGAGCAGTACTTC CASKGQNGYEQYF
TRBJ2-2 . TRBV9 . TGTGCCAGCAGCGCTGGATTCTTACCGAACACCGGGGAGCTGTTTTTT CASSAGFLPNTGELFF
TRBJ1-3 . TRBV9 . TGTGCCAGCAGCGACTACAGGGCTGCTGGAAACACCATATATTTT CASSDYRAAGNTIYF
TRBJ1-5 . TRBV6-5 . TGTGCCAGCCAGAAGTTTGAAGTGGCGACCCAGCCCCAGCATTTT CASQKFEVATQPQHF
TRBJ2-5 . TRBV24-1 TRBD1 TGTGCCACCAGTGATTTCGTAGGCGGACAGGTGAAGACCCAGTACTTC CATSDFVGGQVKTQYF
TRBJ2-3 few TRBV7-8 TRBD1 TGTGCCAGCAGCCAACAAAAGACAGGGACGTCTGGAGATACGCAGTATTTT CASSQQKTGTSGDTQYF
TRBJ2-7 . TRBV27 . TGTGCCAGCAGTTTTTACGCCGGTCCCTACGAGCAGTACTTC CASSFYAGPYEQYF
TRBJ2-2 once TRBV6-2/TRBV6-3 . TGTGCCAGCAGTCTCTCCGCCGGGGAGCTGTTTTTT CASSLSAGELFF
TRBJ2-2 . TRBV29-1 TRBD1 TGCAGCGCCGAAACAGGGGAAGTGTCCGGGGAGCTGTTTTTT CSAETGEVSGELFF
TRBJ1-5 . TRBV19 TRBD1 TGTGCCAGTAGCCTCACAGGGGGGATCATCCAGCCCCAGCATTTT CASSLTGGIIQPQHF
TRBJ1-4 . TRBV19 . TGTGCCAGTACCCGAATGACAGATTCCAATGAAAAACTGTTTTTT CASTRMTDSNEKLFF
TRBJ1-5 . TRBV18 . TGTGCCAGCTCACCCTCTGGGGGTTATAGCAATCAGCCCCAGCATTTT CASSPSGGYSNQPQHF
TRBJ2-7 . TRBV28 . TGTGCCAGCAGTTTTCGGGGCCCTGAGTTCGAGCAGTACTTC CASSFRGPEFEQYF
TRBJ2-7 . TRBV30 . TGTGCCTGGAGTGTAGGGGGACTTTCCTACGAGCAGTACTTC CAWSVGGLSYEQYF
TRBJ2-3 . TRBV7-2 . TGTGCCAGCAGCCCCCGGGTGGCAGATACGCAGTATTTT CASSPRVADTQYF
TRBJ1-2 few TRBV27 . TGTGCCAGCAGTTTAGCGTCAGGCCGTGGCTACACCTTC CASSLASGRGYTF
TRBJ1-1 . TRBV2 . TGTGCCAGCAGCGAAGGGGAGGTGAACACTGAAGCTTTCTTT CASSEGEVNTEAFF
TRBJ2-1 once TRBV14 TRBD1 TGTGCCAGCAGCCAACCGGGACAGGGGCGGTACAATGAGCAGTTCTTC CASSQPGQGRYNEQFF
TRBJ1-3 . TRBV21-1 . TGTGCCAGCAGCAAAGGAGGGGCCCAGGGGGGAAACACCATATATTTT CASSKGGAQGGNTIYF
TRBJ1-2 . TRBV27 . TGTGCCAGCAGCTGGGGAGGCGACACTAACTATGGCTACACCTTC CASSWGGDTNYGYTF
TRBJ1-2 . TRBV30 . TGTGCCTCCCATTTGGAACAGAACTATGGCTACACCTTC CASHLEQNYGYTF
TRBJ1-5 . TRBV24-1 TRBD1 TGTGCCACCAGTGACTCCCTGACAGGGTCGGGACAGCCCCAGCATTTT CATSDSLTGSGQPQHF
TRBJ2-5 . TRBV12-3/TRBV12-4 . TGTGCCAGCCGCTTTGTCAGGCAAGAGACCCAGTACTTC CASRFVRQETQYF
TRBJ1-6 . TRBV12-3/TRBV12-4 TRBD1 TGTGCCAGCAGCCCCGGACAGGGCCCCCTCCACTTT CASSPGQGPLHF
TRBJ1-3 . TRBV7-6 . TGTGCCAGCAGCTTGGTCCCAGGGTATACTGGAAACACCATATATTTT CASSLVPGYTGNTIYF
TRBJ1-6 . TRBV28 TRBD1 TGTGCCAGCAGCTACAGGGGGATTATTTCACCCCTCCACTTT CASSYRGIISPLHF
TRBJ2-7 . TRBV10-2 . TGCGCCAGCAAGGTAGCCGGATACGAGCAGTACTTC CASKVAGYEQYF
TRBJ1-6 . TRBV30 . TGTGCCTGGCAAGTTGATTCACCCCTCCACTTT CAWQVDSPLHF
TRBJ1-2 . TRBV5-1 . TGCGCCAGCAGCAACCGGGACCAGTACACCTTC CASSNRDQYTF
TRBJ2-7 . TRBV10-1 . TGCGCCAGCAGTGACCCTATCATCTCTCCCGAGCAGTACTTC CASSDPIISPEQYF
TRBJ2-5 . TRBV4-1 . TGCGCCAGCGGGGCCGCCAGGGGAGAGACCCAGTACTTC CASGAARGETQYF
TRBJ1-2 . TRBV28 TRBD1 TGTGCCAGCAGTTTATCGACAGGGACCTATGGCTACACCTTC CASSLSTGTYGYTF
TRBJ1-1 . TRBV4-3 . TGCGCCAGCAGCCAAGATCTCAGGGGAGGCACTGAAGCTTTCTTT CASSQDLRGGTEAFF
TRBJ1-2 . TRBV5-1 . TGCGCCAGCAGCCAGGTTGGGGAGCCGAACTATGGCTACACCTTC CASSQVGEPNYGYTF